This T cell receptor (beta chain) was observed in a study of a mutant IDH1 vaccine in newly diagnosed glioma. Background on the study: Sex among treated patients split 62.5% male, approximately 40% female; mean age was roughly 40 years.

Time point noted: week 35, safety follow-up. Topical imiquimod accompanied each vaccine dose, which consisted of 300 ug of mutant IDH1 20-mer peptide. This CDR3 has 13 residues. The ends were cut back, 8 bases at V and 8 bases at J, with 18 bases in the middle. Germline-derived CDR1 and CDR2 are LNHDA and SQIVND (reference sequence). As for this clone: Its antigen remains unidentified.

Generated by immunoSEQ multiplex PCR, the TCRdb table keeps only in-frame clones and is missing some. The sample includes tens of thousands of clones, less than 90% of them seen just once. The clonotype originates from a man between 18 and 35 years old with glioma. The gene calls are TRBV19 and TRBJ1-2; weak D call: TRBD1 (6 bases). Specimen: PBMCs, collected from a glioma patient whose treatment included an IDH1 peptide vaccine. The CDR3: CASSSWGADGYTF. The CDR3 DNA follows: TGTGCCAGTTCGAGCTGGGGGGCCGACGGCTACACCTTC.